The 23 T cell receptor beta chains in this list originate from one sample, sequenced in a study of blood T cell repertoires in COVID-19. The assay was immunoSEQ multiplex PCR, and TCRdb's table has in-frame clones only and misses some. The data contain 180,000 or so clones, more than 70% of them singletons. The sequenced material came from PBMCs or T cells enriched from blood (not recorded which). The receptors were gathered from a woman aged 25-40 years who had recovered from COVID-19.

The chain combines TRBV19 with TRBJ2-5, with D unclear. Germline lookup yields CDR1 LNHDA and CDR2 SQIVND (reference sequence). The CDR3 length is 16 residues. V shed 1 base and J shed 7 bases, with 19 bases lying between them. The CDR3 nucleotides are TGTGCCAGTAGTATAGCAACAGCCGTCGATTTTGGGACCCAGTACTTC. This codes for CASSIATAVDFGTQYF.

The V and J genes are TRBV27 and TRBJ2-7; 12 nucleotides align to TRBD2. Germline V gene sequence: CDR1 MNHEY, CDR2 SMNVEV (reference sequence). The CDR3 loop spans 16 amino acids. J lost 7 bases, V lost 4 bases, and 11 bases had no gene match. CDR3 amino acids: CASSSGLAGSIKEQYF. The CDR3 DNA reads as TGTGCCAGCAGTTCGGGACTAGCGGGCAGCATAAAGGAGCAGTACTTC.

The chain has TRBV21-1 and TRBJ1-1; the table calls TRBD1, which could not be checked here. TRBV21-1 is recorded as a pseudogene. CDR3 length: 16 amino acids. The CDR3 sequence: CASSNKVTYLSTEAFF. CDR3 coding DNA: TGTGCCAGCAGCAATAAGGTGACATACCTATCCACTGAAGCTTTCTTT.

This chain connects TRBV6-1 to TRBJ2-5; D might be TRBD1 (5 bases). The germline V gene has CDR1 MNHNS and CDR2 SASEGT. Trimming cost V 4 bases and J 2 bases, with 14 bases left between them. This CDR3 comprises 15 residues. CDR3 in amino acids: CASSGQGAVQETQYF. CDR3 in DNA: TGTGCCAGCAGTGGTCAAGGGGCAGTACAAGAGACCCAGTACTTC.

The chain has TRBV28 and TRBJ2-7; weak D call: TRBD2 (5 bases). V was pared by 3 bases and J by 1 base, with 13 bases between. This CDR3 has 15 residues. Germline CDR1 is MDHEN and CDR2 is SYDVKM. The chain's CDR3 is CASSFDYRKSYEQYF. CDR3 coding DNA: TGTGCCAGCAGTTTTGACTACCGGAAGTCCTACGAGCAGTACTTC.

This chain joins TRBV19 and TRBJ2-3, with 10 bases fitting TRBD1. J lost 1 base, V lost 3 bases, and 7 bases had no gene match. The germline gives CDR1 LNHDA, CDR2 SQIVND (reference sequence). There are 17 residues in the CDR3. CDR3 in amino acids: CASSIRQGARGTDTQYF. The CDR3 bases are TGTGCCAGTAGTATCCGACAGGGGGCGCGAGGCACAGATACGCAGTATTTT.

This clone was seen once. This chain connects TRBV5-1 to TRBJ2-5; TRBD2 might be the D (6 bases). Trimming stripped 1 base from V and 1 base from J, with 11 bases between. The CDR3 covers 15 residues. Germline lookup yields CDR1 SGHRS and CDR2 YFSETQ. The CDR3: CASSLYDGSQETQYF. In DNA form, the CDR3 reads TGCGCCAGCAGCTTGTATGACGGGAGCCAAGAGACCCAGTACTTC.

This clone was recorded only once. This rearrangement joins TRBV29-1 to TRBJ1-2, with TRBD1 identical over 9 bases. CDR1 SQVTM and CDR2 ANQGSEA come from the germline V gene. The CDR3 is 14 amino acids. J lost 5 bases, V lost 4 bases, and 8 bases had no gene match. The CDR3 region is CSVGGDRDQYGYTF. CDR3 nucleotides: TGCAGCGTTGGGGGGGACAGGGACCAATATGGCTACACCTTC.

The CDR3 DNA reads as TGTGCCTGGAGTGTACTCGGCAGGGGGTACGAGCAGTACTTC. Translating it yields CAWSVLGRGYEQYF. V gene TRBV30 combines with J gene TRBJ2-7; TRBD1 aligns across 7 bases. CDR1 and CDR2 (germline): GTSNPN, SVGIG (reference sequence). CDR3 length: 14 amino acids. V lost 0 bases, J lost 4 bases, and 6 bases stayed unmatched.

The V and J genes are TRBV7-2 and TRBJ1-2; 10 bases map to TRBD1. The V gene end was trimmed by 2 bases and the J gene end by 8 bases; junction bases not matched to a gene: 2. Germline V gene data show CDR1 as SGHTA and CDR2 as FQGNSA. The length of the CDR3 is 13 residues. DNA for the CDR3: TGTGCCAGCAGCTTATGGGACAGGGGCGGCTACACCTTC. It is translated as CASSLWDRGGYTF. The full variable domain, in which reference TRBV7-2 and TRBJ1-2 provide the parts outside the CDR3, is GAGVSQSPSNKVTEKGKDVELRCDPISGHTALYWYRQSLGQGLEFLIYFQGNSAPDKSGLPSDRFSAERTGGSVSTLTIQRTQQEDSAVYLCASSLWDRGGYTFGSGTRLTVV.

The chain recombines TRBV28 with TRBJ2-2; 8 bases map to TRBD2. The length of the CDR3 is 15 residues. Germline-derived CDR1 and CDR2 are MDHEN and SYDVKM. The ends lost 10 bases at V and 5 bases at J; junction bases unmatched: 12. The CDR3 region has the DNA TGTGCCACCCGAAGGAGCGGGAGAGGAACCGGGGAGCTGTTTTTT. It codes for CATRRSGRGTGELFF.

With regard to this clone: A read error may account for a junction end that differs from germline. The gene calls are TRBV7-7 and TRBJ2-5; 12 bases line up with TRBD2. CDR1 is SSHAT, CDR2 FNYEAQ, per germline (reference sequence). This CDR3 has 15 amino acids. In DNA, the CDR3 is TGTGCTAGCAGCCTAGCGGGAGGGCTCCAAGAGACCCAGTACTTC. Translating it yields CASSLAGGLQETQYF.

This clone was found once. V and J are TRBV24-1 and TRBJ2-7, with 7 bases fitting TRBD1. The CDR3 is made up of 15 amino acids. Germline assignment: CDR1 KGHDR and CDR2 SFDVKD. Losses at the gene ends were 4 bases for V and 4 bases for J; bases not matched to a gene: 9. This chain's CDR3 is CATSDGTEGIYEQYF. The CDR3 region has the DNA TGTGCCACCAGTGACGGGACAGAAGGTATTTACGAGCAGTACTTC.

This chain links TRBV14 with TRBJ2-1; 7 nucleotides line up with TRBD2. The CDR3 sequence is 17 residues long. Per the germline V gene, CDR1 is SGHDN and CDR2 is FVKESK. V gave up 4 bases and J gave up 4 bases; unmatched junction bases: 13. The CDR3 region is CASSPRRASGRYNEQFF. The CDR3, as DNA: TGTGCCAGCAGCCCAAGACGGGCTAGCGGCCGGTACAATGAGCAGTTCTTC.

This clone was observed a single time. This chain uses TRBV2 with TRBJ1-6; TRBD1 agrees at 8 bases. Per the germline V gene, CDR1 is SNHLY and CDR2 is FYNNEI. CDR3 length: 15 residues. V lost 1 base to trimming and J lost 9 bases; unmatched junction nucleotides: 5. DNA of the CDR3: TGTGCCAGCAGTGAAGAGGCAGGGGGCAGTTCACCCCTCCACTTT. Protein product: CASSEEAGGSSPLHF. Looking up the rest from reference TRBV2 and TRBJ1-6 gives the full variable domain: EPEVTQTPSHQVTQMGQEVILRCVPISNHLYFYWYRQILGQKVEFLVSFYNNEISEKSEIFDDQFSVERPDGSNFTLKIRSTKLEDSAMYFCASSEEAGGSSPLHFGNGTRLTVT.

The chain combines TRBV6-5 with TRBJ2-5, with TRBD1 identical over 7 bases. The V and J ends lost 0 bases and 5 bases, in that order; junction bases with no gene match: 6. CDR1 and CDR2 from the germline V gene are MNHEY and SVGAGI. The CDR3 runs to 15 residues. The CDR3 here is CASSYSTRGSETQYF. The CDR3 bases are TGTGCCAGCAGTTACTCGACCAGGGGGAGTGAGACCCAGTACTTC.

This chain connects TRBV21-1 to TRBJ2-1; whether TRBD2, the table's D call, matches the DNA was not checked. TRBV21-1 is a recognized pseudogene. There are 15 residues in the CDR3. CDR3 bases: TGTGCCAGCAGCAATCCTAGCGGGAGGGTCAATGAGCAGTTCTTC. Its protein product is CASSNPSGRVNEQFF.

V and J are TRBV5-1 and TRBJ1-1; D not resolved. Between the trimmed V and J ends, which lost 3 bases and 3 bases, there was a span of 18 bases. In germline, CDR1 is SGHRS, CDR2 YFSETQ. This CDR3 comprises 16 residues. The CDR3 DNA reads as TGCGCCAGCAGCTCAAAAGAAGGGAGAACGGACACTGAAGCTTTCTTT. Protein: CASSSKEGRTDTEAFF. Drawing the rest from reference TRBV5-1 and TRBJ1-1, the complete variable domain is KAGVTQTPRYLIKTRGQQVTLSCSPISGHRSVSWYQQTPGQGLQFLFEYFSETQRNKGNFPGRFSGRQFSNSRSEMNVSTLELGDSALYLCASSSKEGRTDTEAFFGQGTRLTVV.

The J gene is TRBJ2-5, the V gene TRBV6-2 or TRBV6-3, with D perhaps TRBD2 (5 bases). Germline loops: CDR1 MNHEY, CDR2 SVGEGT. Between the trimmed V and J ends, which lost 1 base and 3 bases, there was a span of 6 bases. The CDR3 runs to 13 residues. The CDR3 spells CASSYWREETQYF. The CDR3 DNA is TGTGCCAGCAGTTACTGGCGGGAAGAGACCCAGTACTTC.

This clone was observed a single time. This chain connects TRBV24-1 to TRBJ1-5; no definite D call. The CDR3 has 14 amino acids. V was pared by 5 bases and J by 10 bases, with 17 bases between. Germline values: CDR1 KGHDR, CDR2 SFDVKD. Written as DNA, the CDR3 is TGTGCCACCAGTGCTCAGTATCAATCAGTACCCCAGCATTTT. This gives the protein CATSAQYQSVPQHF.

A note on this clone: The sample carries other DNA sequences with the same CDR3. This chain's CDR3 is CASSLSGLAGTYEQYF. The CDR3 DNA reads as TGTGCCAGCAGTTTAAGCGGACTAGCGGGAACCTACGAGCAGTACTTC. The genes are TRBV27 and TRBJ2-7; 12 bases fit TRBD2. This CDR3 region has 16 residues. Germline trimming cut 2 bases from V and 2 bases from J; bases unmatched to any gene: 4. Germline CDR1 reads MNHEY; CDR2 reads SMNVEV (reference sequence).

This sequence joins TRBV20-1 and TRBJ2-5; D call uncertain. V lost 2 bases, J lost 5 bases, and 6 bases lay in between. The V gene's germline CDR1 is DFQATT and CDR2 SNEGSKA (reference sequence). The CDR3 consists of 11 residues. The CDR3 spells CSARNLETQYF. As DNA, the CDR3 is TGCAGTGCTAGAAACTTGGAGACCCAGTACTTC.

The rearrangement links TRBV28 to TRBJ1-1; 9 bases fit TRBD1. Trimming took 6 bases from V and 0 from J; bases not matched to a gene: 5. The V gene's germline CDR1 is MDHEN and CDR2 SYDVKM. The CDR3 runs to 15 residues. Here the CDR3 reads CASSRTGDLNTEAFF. The CDR3 DNA is TGTGCCAGCAGCAGGACAGGGGACTTGAACACTGAAGCTTTCTTT.